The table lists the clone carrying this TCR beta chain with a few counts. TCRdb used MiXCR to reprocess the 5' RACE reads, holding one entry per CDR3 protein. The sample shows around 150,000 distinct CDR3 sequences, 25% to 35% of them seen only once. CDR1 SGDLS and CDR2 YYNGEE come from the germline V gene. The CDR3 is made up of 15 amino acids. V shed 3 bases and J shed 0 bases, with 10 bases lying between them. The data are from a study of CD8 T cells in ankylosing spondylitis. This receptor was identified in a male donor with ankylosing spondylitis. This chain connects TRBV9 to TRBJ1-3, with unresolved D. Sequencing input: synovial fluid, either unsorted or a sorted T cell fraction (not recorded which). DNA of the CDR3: TGTGCCAGCAGCGGGGGAATCGGCTCTGGAAACACCATATATTTT. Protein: CASSGGIGSGNTIYF.